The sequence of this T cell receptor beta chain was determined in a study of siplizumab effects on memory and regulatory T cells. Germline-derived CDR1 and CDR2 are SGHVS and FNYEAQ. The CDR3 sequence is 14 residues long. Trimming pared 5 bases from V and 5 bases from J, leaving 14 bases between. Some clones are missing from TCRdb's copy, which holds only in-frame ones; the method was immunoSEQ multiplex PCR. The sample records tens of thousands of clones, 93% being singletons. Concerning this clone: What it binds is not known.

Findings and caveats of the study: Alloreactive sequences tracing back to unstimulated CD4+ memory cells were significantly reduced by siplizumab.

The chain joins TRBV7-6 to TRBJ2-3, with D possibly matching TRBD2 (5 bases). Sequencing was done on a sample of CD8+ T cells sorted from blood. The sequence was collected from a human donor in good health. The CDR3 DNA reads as TGTGCCAGCAGCCCACTGACCGGGGAAGATACGCAGTATTTT. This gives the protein CASSPLTGEDTQYF.